Reported below is one T cell receptor (beta chain). The entry originates in a study of blood T cell repertoires in COVID-19. Study at large: From the United States, Italy and Spain came samples of acute and convalescent COVID-19.

Profiled with immunoSEQ multiplex PCR; TCRdb holds only in-frame clones, not every one. Of 200,000 or so clones in the sample, 89% are singletons; the top ten hold around 6.5%. With V trimmed by 5 bases and J by 7 bases, 10 bases remained unmatched. Germline V gene lookup returns CDR1 SGHTA and CDR2 FQGTGA. This CDR3 has 15 residues. The chain employs TRBV7-3 and TRBJ2-1; TRBD2 matches at 8 bases. This sequence was found in a man between 60 and 70 years old who had recovered from COVID-19. Sequencing input: peripheral blood. The CDR3 reads CASSRRASGLNEQFF. The CDR3 coding sequence is TGTGCCAGCAGCCGACGGGCTAGCGGGCTGAATGAGCAGTTCTTC.